What follows describes a single T cell receptor (beta chain). This specimen comes from a study of PD-1 blockade in classical Hodgkin lymphoma. The CDR3 sequence is 15 residues long. The ends were cut back, 0 bases at V and 2 bases at J, with 11 bases in the middle. Germline V gene lookup returns CDR1 SGDLS and CDR2 YYNGEE. TCRdb's table, derived via immunoSEQ multiplex PCR, lists solely in-frame clones and lacks some. The sample yields some 84,000 clones, about nine tenths seen once. Every one of the patients relapsed after autologous stem cell transplantation (brentuximab vedotin exposure was variable).

The origin of this receptor is a human donor with classical Hodgkin lymphoma. The J gene is TRBJ2-5, the V gene TRBV9; no definite D call. The sequences come from peripheral blood mononuclear cells (PBMCs), collected before the second cycle of nivolumab. For the CDR3, the DNA is TGTGCCAGCAGCGTAGTTCCAGCAGCTCAAGAGACCCAGTACTTC. Translating it yields CASSVVPAAQETQYF.